These 20 T cell receptor beta chains were sequenced from one sample in a study of blood T cells in healthy people across ages. Primed by a sample-barcoded 5' primer and a J-beta primer mix, a second PCR proceeded for roughly 6 to 12 cycles. TCRdb recomputed calls from the 5' RACE reads with MiXCR, one row per CDR3 protein. The sample shows some 920,000 distinct CDR3 sequences, roughly half of them seen only once. Sequencing used blood. The receptors originated from an older woman in good health.

V usage is TRBV28 and J usage is TRBJ2-3; TRBD2 matches at 12 bases. The V gene's germline CDR1 is MDHEN and CDR2 SYDVKM. J lost 2 bases, V lost 2 bases, and 2 bases had no gene match. This CDR3 spans 16 amino acids. The CDR3 loop reads CASSLLAGGTTDTQYF. The CDR3 DNA follows: TGTGCCAGCAGTTTACTAGCGGGAGGGACCACAGATACGCAGTATTTT.

This rearrangement joins TRBV7-2 to TRBJ2-3; a weak D match, TRBD2 (6 bases). V lost 4 bases to trimming and J lost 6 bases, with 14 bases between them. Germline assignment: CDR1 SGHTA and CDR2 FQGNSA. CDR3 length: 14 residues. The CDR3 region has the DNA TGTGCCAGCAGCTCCGGGACTCAGCGGGATACGCAGTATTTT. The encoded protein is CASSSGTQRDTQYF. Looking up the rest from reference TRBV7-2 and TRBJ2-3 gives the full variable domain: GAGVSQSPSNKVTEKGKDVELRCDPISGHTALYWYRQSLGQGLEFLIYFQGNSAPDKSGLPSDRFSAERTGGSVSTLTIQRTQQEDSAVYLCASSSGTQRDTQYFGPGTRLTVL.

This clonotype showed up just a few times. This sequence joins TRBV10-3 and TRBJ1-5; TRBD1 matches 10 bases. V shed 6 bases and J 3 bases; nucleotides not matched to a gene: 5. This CDR3 is built from 15 residues. The germline gives CDR1 ENHRY, CDR2 SYGVKD. The DNA of the CDR3 is TGTGCCATCAGGAGGGGGACAGGGGCCAATCAGCCCCAGCATTTT. It yields the protein CAIRRGTGANQPQHF.

In this sample, this clonotype turned up many times. This chain connects TRBV12-3 or TRBV12-4 to TRBJ2-6; 11 positions agree with TRBD1. J was trimmed by 1 base and V by 7 bases; bases with no gene match: 9. The CDR3 has 18 residues. CDR3 bases: TGTGCCAGCATCACTCTCCGGGACAGGGGGTCTGGGGCCAACGTCCTGACTTTC. Translating it yields CASITLRDRGSGANVLTF.

This chain connects TRBV4-1 to TRBJ1-4; 7 bases fit TRBD1. The CDR3 sequence is 15 residues long. V was pared by 4 bases and J by 8 bases, with 10 bases of the junction left unmatched. Germline CDR1 reads MGHRA; CDR2 reads YSYEKL. CDR3 sequence: CASSLTGVGTEKLFF. The CDR3, as DNA: TGCGCCAGCAGCCTAACAGGGGTTGGTACGGAAAAACTGTTTTTT.

The chain employs TRBV6-5 and TRBJ2-5; D remains unclear. Germline values: CDR1 MNHEY, CDR2 SVGAGI. The CDR3 has 14 residues. V was pared by 6 bases and J by 5 bases, with 16 bases between. This chain's CDR3 is CASSGSRLSETQYF. CDR3 DNA: TGTGCCAGCAGCGGGTCGCGATTGTCTGAGACCCAGTACTTC.

This clonotype was observed a handful of times. The chain employs TRBV20-1 and TRBJ1-2, with D possibly matching TRBD1 (5 bases). The CDR3 spans 14 residues. Trimming shortened V by 6 bases and J by 7 bases, and 21 bases separated the two germline ends. Germline V gene lookup returns CDR1 DFQATT and CDR2 SNEGSKA (reference sequence). The CDR3 nucleotides are TGCAGTGCGCTCAAAAGAGGGACGGTGGGTGGCTACACCTTC. Protein: CSALKRGTVGGYTF.

The J gene is TRBJ1-5, the V gene TRBV7-8; D is ambiguous. Trimming took off 5 bases at V and 0 bases at J, with 17 bases between the two ends. The CDR3 sequence is 17 residues long. In germline, CDR1 is SGHVS, CDR2 FQNEAQ. CDR3 region: CASSSLRVQYSNQPQHF. CDR3 sequence (DNA): TGTGCCAGCAGCAGCCTGCGCGTTCAATATAGCAATCAGCCCCAGCATTTT. Full variable domain (remainder filled in from reference TRBV7-8 and TRBJ1-5): GAGVSQSPRYKVAKRGQDVALRCDPISGHVSLFWYQQALGQGPEFLTYFQNEAQLDKSGLPSDRFFAERPEGSVSTLKIQRTQQEDSAVYLCASSSLRVQYSNQPQHFGDGTRLSIL.

This chain uses TRBV7-2 with TRBJ2-3, with 7 bases aligning to TRBD1. Looked up from germline, CDR1 is SGHTA and CDR2 is FQGNSA. V lost 1 base to trimming and J lost 1 base; unmatched junction nucleotides: 5. The CDR3 runs to 16 residues. CDR3 residues: CASSLVPGQRTDTQYF. The CDR3 DNA is TGTGCCAGCAGCTTAGTCCCGGGACAGCGCACAGATACGCAGTATTTT.

The chain uses TRBV5-1 and TRBJ2-5, with 9 positions matching TRBD1. This CDR3 has 17 residues. V dropped 4 bases and J dropped 4; count of bases not matched to a gene: 14. Germline V gives CDR1 SGHRS, CDR2 YFSETQ. CDR3 residues: CASSSTGGGLVGETQYF. In DNA form, the CDR3 reads TGCGCCAGCAGCAGCACAGGGGGCGGTTTAGTGGGAGAGACCCAGTACTTC.

The chain couples TRBV6-2 or TRBV6-3 to TRBJ1-2; maybe TRBD1 (5 bases). CDR3 length: 16 residues. Germline V lookup: CDR1 MNHEY, CDR2 SVGEGT. Trimming removed 4 bases at V and 2 bases at J, with 17 bases between. The CDR3 loop is CASSFPDKILNYGYTF. CDR3 coding DNA: TGTGCCAGCAGTTTCCCGGACAAGATACTAAACTATGGCTACACCTTC.

V gene TRBV6-1 combines with J gene TRBJ2-7; 11 bases agree with TRBD2. J lost 5 bases, V lost 11 bases, and 8 bases had no gene match. Per the germline V gene, CDR1 is MNHNS and CDR2 is SASEGT. CDR3 size: 13 residues. CDR3 amino acids: CACTSGRRDEQYF. In DNA, the CDR3 is TGTGCCTGCACTAGCGGGAGAAGGGACGAGCAGTACTTC.

This clonotype occurred a few times. The chain combines TRBV11-2 with TRBJ2-3; weak D call: TRBD2 (6 bases). The CDR3 extends over 15 amino acids. V dropped 1 base and J dropped 6 bases, with 14 bases sitting between them. Germline V gene data show CDR1 as SGHAT and CDR2 as FQNNGV. The CDR3 sequence: CASSLVLAGGDTQYF. The CDR3 nucleotides read TGTGCCAGCAGCTTAGTCCTAGCTGGAGGGGATACGCAGTATTTT. The full variable domain, its missing parts supplied by reference TRBV11-2 and TRBJ2-3, is EAGVAQSPRYKIIEKRQSVAFWCNPISGHATLYWYQQILGQGPKLLIQFQNNGVVDDSQLPKDRFSAERLKGVDSTLKIQPAKLEDSAVYLCASSLVLAGGDTQYFGPGTRLTVL.

The V and J genes are TRBV7-8 and TRBJ2-4; 11 nucleotides align to TRBD2. This CDR3 comprises 18 residues. CDR1 and CDR2 (germline): SGHVS, FQNEAQ. Trimming at V came to 2 bases and at J to 0 bases, leaving 6 bases not matched to a gene. The CDR3 nucleotides are TGTGCCAGCAGCTTACTGGCTAGCGGGGGGATAGCCAAAAACATTCAGTACTTC. It yields the protein CASSLLASGGIAKNIQYF.

This clonotype was seen more than once but under ten times. This rearrangement joins TRBV12-3 or TRBV12-4 to TRBJ2-1; unclear D gene. This CDR3 is 14 amino acids long. V was cut by 3 bases and J by 5 bases, with 11 bases left in between. CDR3 in amino acids: CASSLGRVDNEQFF. The CDR3 nucleotides are TGTGCCAGCAGTTTGGGTAGGGTCGACAATGAGCAGTTCTTC.

The table lists this clonotype with a few counts. CDR3 protein: CASSPDDRHSNEQFF. For the CDR3, the DNA is TGCGCCAGCAGCCCCGACGACAGACATTCCAATGAGCAGTTCTTC. The rearrangement joins TRBV5-1 to TRBJ2-1; TRBD1 might be the D (5 bases). The V and J ends lost 4 bases and 6 bases respectively, with 17 bases between them. This CDR3 spans 15 amino acids. Per the germline V gene, CDR1 is SGHRS and CDR2 is YFSETQ.

A few counts support this clonotype. The gene calls are TRBV20-1 and TRBJ2-1; 10 bases align to TRBD2. The V gene end was trimmed by 3 bases and the J gene end by 7 bases; junction bases not matched to a gene: 9. CDR1 and CDR2 from the germline V gene are DFQATT and SNEGSKA (reference sequence). The CDR3 is 15 residues long. CDR3 nucleotide sequence: TGCAGTGCTAGGTTTCCTAGCGGGAGCTCGAATGAGCAGTTCTTC. Amino acids: CSARFPSGSSNEQFF.

This clonotype was detected a few times. V is TRBV6-6 and J is TRBJ2-5, with TRBD1 matching over 7 bases. The J call may be incorrect, as the DNA end agrees better with TRBJ2-7. The CDR3 extends over 14 amino acids. Per germline, CDR1 MNHNY and CDR2 SVGAGI (reference sequence). The CDR3 reads CASSYPGGLDEQYF. In DNA, the CDR3 is TGTGCCAGCAGTTACCCAGGGGGTTTGGACGAGCAGTACTTC.

This clonotype was seen only a few times. The genes are TRBV20-1 and TRBJ1-1; possible D gene TRBD1, 5 bases. CDR3 length equals 13 residues. CDR1 and CDR2 (germline): DFQATT, SNEGSKA (reference sequence). V dropped 5 bases and J dropped 5 bases, with 15 bases sitting between them. As DNA, the CDR3 is TGCAGTGCTTCCCTCGGGGGATCGACTGAAGCTTTCTTT. It codes for CSASLGGSTEAFF.

V and J are TRBV4-3 and TRBJ2-1; 10 bases line up with TRBD2. Losses at the gene ends were 0 bases for V and 4 bases for J; bases not matched to a gene: 9. The germline gives CDR1 LGHNA, CDR2 YSLEER. The CDR3 has 18 amino acids. The CDR3 sequence: CASSQDRGLAGAYNEQFF. CDR3 nucleotide sequence: TGCGCCAGCAGCCAAGATCGGGGCCTAGCGGGGGCGTACAATGAGCAGTTCTTC.